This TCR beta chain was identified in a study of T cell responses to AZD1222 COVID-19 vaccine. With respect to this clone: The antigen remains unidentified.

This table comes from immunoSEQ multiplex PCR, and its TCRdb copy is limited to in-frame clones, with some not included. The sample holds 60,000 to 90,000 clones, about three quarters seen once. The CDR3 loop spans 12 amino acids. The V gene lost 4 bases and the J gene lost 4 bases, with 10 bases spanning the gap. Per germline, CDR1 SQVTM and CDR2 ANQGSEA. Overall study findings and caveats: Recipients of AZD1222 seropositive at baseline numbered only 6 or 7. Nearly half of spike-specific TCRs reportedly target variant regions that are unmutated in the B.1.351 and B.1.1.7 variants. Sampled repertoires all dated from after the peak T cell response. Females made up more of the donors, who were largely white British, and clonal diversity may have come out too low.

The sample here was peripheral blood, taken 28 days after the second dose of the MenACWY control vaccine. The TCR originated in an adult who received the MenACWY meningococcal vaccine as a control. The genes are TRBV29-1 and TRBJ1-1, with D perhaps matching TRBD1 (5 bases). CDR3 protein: CSVVVRGTEAFF. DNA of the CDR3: TGCAGCGTTGTAGTGAGGGGCACTGAAGCTTTCTTT.